A single sample gave rise to the 17 T cell receptor beta chains below, sequenced in a study of blood T cell repertoires in COVID-19. Some clones are missing from TCRdb's copy, which holds only in-frame ones; the method was immunoSEQ multiplex PCR. Counted here are around 100,000 clones, about 90% occurring once; the ten biggest clones make up over 7%. Input material: peripheral blood. The source is a man aged 30 to 45 in a cohort sampled during active COVID-19.

The chain joins TRBV5-5 to TRBJ1-2; 7 bases align to TRBD1. The CDR3 contains 15 residues. Trimming at V came to 4 bases and at J to 0 bases, leaving 6 bases not matched to a gene. Per germline, CDR1 SGHKS and CDR2 YYEKEE (reference sequence). The CDR3 reads CASSLRQGSNYGYTF. The CDR3 bases are TGTGCCAGCAGCCTAAGACAGGGATCTAACTATGGCTACACCTTC.

The table lists this clone with a few counts. This chain links TRBV12-3 or TRBV12-4 with TRBJ1-6; unclear D gene. V dropped 3 bases and J dropped 16 bases, with 16 bases sitting between them. The CDR3 is 13 residues long. CDR3 coding DNA: TGTGCCAGCAGTTTTGGGCAGACCGGCGATCTCCACTTT. Protein sequence: CASSFGQTGDLHF.

The chain combines TRBV18 with TRBJ1-1; TRBD1 is a possible D gene (6 bases). The CDR3 sequence is 13 residues long. V lost 5 bases, J lost 2 bases, and 9 bases lay in between. The germline gives CDR1 KGHSH, CDR2 LQKENI. This CDR3 reads CASSTDSNTEAFF. The CDR3 region has the DNA TGTGCCAGCTCAACGGACAGTAACACTGAAGCTTTCTTT.

The rearrangement uses TRBV2 and TRBJ1-3; tentative D call: TRBD1 (6 bases). Trimming pared 6 bases from V and 1 base from J, leaving 19 bases between. The CDR3 extends over 17 amino acids. The germline V gene has CDR1 SNHLY and CDR2 FYNNEI. CDR3 bases: TGTGCCAGCAGGCCCGCCCAACAGGGTGGGTCTGGAAACACCATATATTTT. Translating gives CASRPAQQGGSGNTIYF.

This clone was seen only once. V and J are TRBV18 and TRBJ2-1; D possibly corresponds to TRBD2 (5 bases). CDR3 length: 15 amino acids. The V gene lost 0 bases and the J gene lost 4 bases, with 10 bases spanning the gap. Germline loops: CDR1 KGHSH, CDR2 LQKENI. The DNA of the CDR3 is TGTGCCAGCTCACCACCGGGTCGAGGGTACAATGAGCAGTTCTTC. Translation: CASSPPGRGYNEQFF.

This clone was seen a single time. The chain employs TRBV7-9 and TRBJ2-3; TRBD2 agrees at 8 bases. The CDR3 has 17 residues. Germline CDR1 reads SEHNR; CDR2 reads FQNEAQ (reference sequence). J lost 2 bases, V lost 5 bases, and 12 bases had no gene match. Here the CDR3 reads CASSPRGTRSTTDTQYF. CDR3 DNA: TGTGCCAGCAGCCCACGCGGGACTAGATCTACCACAGATACGCAGTATTTT.

The gene calls are TRBV7-9 and TRBJ1-1; 9 bases fit TRBD1. Germline CDR1 reads SEHNR; CDR2 reads FQNEAQ (reference sequence). Trimming removed 4 bases from V and 3 bases from J; junction bases left unmatched: 6. The CDR3 spans 15 residues. The CDR3 nucleotides are TGTGCCAGCAGCTCTAACAGGGGGCTCTACACTGAAGCTTTCTTT. Protein product: CASSSNRGLYTEAFF.

This chain links TRBV20-1 with TRBJ1-4; D gene uncertain. Germline values: CDR1 DFQATT, CDR2 SNEGSKA (reference sequence). This CDR3 spans 11 amino acids. The CDR3 region is CSAGWNEKLFF. DNA of the CDR3: TGCAGCGCGGGGTGGAATGAAAAACTGTTTTTT.

The chain recombines TRBV27 with TRBJ2-3, with 7 bases matching TRBD2. The CDR3 is made up of 14 amino acids. Unmatched junction bases numbered 9, after V lost 4 bases and J lost 8 bases. Germline V gene lookup returns CDR1 MNHEY and CDR2 SMNVEV (reference sequence). Written as DNA, the CDR3 is TGTGCCAGCAGTTCCGCCTGGACTAGGCCTACGCAGTATTTT. Its translation is CASSSAWTRPTQYF.

The chain employs TRBV30 and TRBJ2-4, with D perhaps TRBD2 (5 bases). The germline V gene encodes CDR1 GTSNPN and CDR2 SVGIG (reference sequence). V was cut by 2 bases and J by 9 bases, with 11 bases left in between. This CDR3 region has 12 residues. This CDR3 is CAWSPGNGIQYF. The CDR3 DNA reads as TGTGCCTGGAGTCCCGGGAACGGCATTCAGTACTTC. The full variable domain, rest sourced from reference TRBV30 and TRBJ2-4, is SQTIHQWPATLVQPVGSPLSLECTVEGTSNPNLYWYRQAAGRGLQLLFYSVGIGQISSEVPQNLSASRPQDRQFILSSKKLLLSDSGFYLCAWSPGNGIQYFGAGTRLSVL.

The CDR3 DNA follows: TGCGCCAGCAGTTTTGTTGGGGGCTACAGGGATGAGCAGTTCTTC. Residues: CASSFVGGYRDEQFF. The chain couples TRBV5-1 to TRBJ2-1, with D maybe TRBD1 (6 bases). The germline V gene has CDR1 SGHRS and CDR2 YFSETQ. The CDR3 covers 15 residues. The V gene lost 5 bases and the J gene lost 8 bases, with 20 bases spanning the gap. Together with reference TRBV5-1 and TRBJ2-1, the CDR3 gives the full variable domain: KAGVTQTPRYLIKTRGQQVTLSCSPISGHRSVSWYQQTPGQGLQFLFEYFSETQRNKGNFPGRFSGRQFSNSRSEMNVSTLELGDSALYLCASSFVGGYRDEQFFGPGTRLTVL.

The chain uses TRBV9 and TRBJ2-7; tentative D call: TRBD2 (6 bases). This CDR3 has 14 residues. The germline V and J ends were trimmed by 3 bases and 3 bases, with 13 bases remaining between them. Germline V gene data show CDR1 as SGDLS and CDR2 as YYNGEE. This chain's CDR3 is CASSAGGGVYEQYF. CDR3 DNA sequence: TGTGCCAGCAGCGCAGGAGGAGGGGTCTACGAGCAGTACTTC. Full variable domain (missing parts from reference TRBV9 and TRBJ2-7): DSGVTQTPKHLITATGQRVTLRCSPRSGDLSVYWYQQSLDQGLQFLIQYYNGEERAKGNILERFSAQQFPDLHSELNLSSLELGDSALYFCASSAGGGVYEQYFGPGTRLTVT.

V usage is TRBV18 and J usage is TRBJ1-6; D unresolved. Germline CDR1 and CDR2: KGHSH and LQKENI. The CDR3 consists of 12 residues. The V end was cut by 4 bases, the J end by 7 bases, with 5 bases between. The CDR3 coding sequence is TGTGCCAGCTCACACGCGAATTCACCCCTCCACTTT. This codes for CASSHANSPLHF. Together with reference TRBV18 and TRBJ1-6, the CDR3 gives the full variable domain: NAGVMQNPRHLVRRRGQEARLRCSPMKGHSHVYWYRQLPEEGLKFMVYLQKENIIDESGMPKERFSAEFPKEGPSILRIQQVVRGDSAAYFCASSHANSPLHFGNGTRLTVT.

Here the CDR3 DNA reads TGTGCCAGCAGCTTGTACGGACAGGGGGACAATGAGCAGTTCTTC. This encodes CASSLYGQGDNEQFF. The chain couples TRBV5-6 to TRBJ2-1, with 10 bases fitting TRBD1. The germline gives CDR1 SGHDT, CDR2 YYEEEE. This CDR3 comprises 15 residues. V was pared by 1 base and J by 5 bases, with 3 bases of the junction left unmatched. Drawing the rest from reference TRBV5-6 and TRBJ2-1, the complete variable domain is DAGVTQSPTHLIKTRGQQVTLRCSPKSGHDTVSWYQQALGQGPQFIFQYYEEEERQRGNFPDRFSGHQFPNYSSELNVNALLLGDSALYLCASSLYGQGDNEQFFGPGTRLTVL.

The chain has TRBV7-2 and TRBJ1-5; D perhaps matches TRBD1 (5 bases). Germline values: CDR1 SGHTA, CDR2 FQGNSA. The germline V and J ends were trimmed by 3 bases and 0 bases, with 6 bases remaining between them. The CDR3 covers 14 residues. CDR3 bases: TGTGCCAGCAGCTTGGGGCATAGCAATCAGCCCCAGCATTTT. Translating gives CASSLGHSNQPQHF.

The J gene is TRBJ2-3, the V gene TRBV5-1, with 8 bases lining up with TRBD2. Per germline, CDR1 SGHRS and CDR2 YFSETQ. V lost 2 bases, J lost 5 bases, and 7 bases stayed unmatched. CDR3 length: 15 amino acids. The CDR3 is CASSFGRGGKDTQYF. CDR3 nucleotides: TGCGCCAGCAGCTTCGGTCGGGGGGGCAAAGATACGCAGTATTTT.

The chain employs TRBV9 and TRBJ2-7, with 8 bases lining up with TRBD2. This CDR3 is 15 amino acids long. Germline values: CDR1 SGDLS, CDR2 YYNGEE. The junction had 9 bases not matched to a gene; V was cut back by 4 bases and J by 3 bases. The CDR3 region has the DNA TGTGCCAGCAGCCCGAGCGGGGGTTCCATCTACGAGCAGTACTTC. Its translation: CASSPSGGSIYEQYF.